The 10 T cell receptor beta chains listed next were all sequenced from one sample in a study of T cell changes during pregnancy in multiple sclerosis. TCRdb's copy holds only in-frame clones and misses some; the assay was immunoSEQ multiplex PCR. This table holds approximately 130,000 clones, 95% to 98% found once. The starting material was peripheral blood, obtained after pregnancy. The receptor source for this set is a female donor with multiple sclerosis, enrolled in a pregnancy study.

The table lists this clone with a count of one. The chain couples TRBV4-1 to TRBJ2-3; tentatively, D is TRBD2 (5 bases). Germline CDR1 is MGHRA and CDR2 is YSYEKL. V gave up 1 base and J gave up 6 bases, with 14 bases separating them. CDR3 length equals 15 residues. Here the CDR3 DNA reads TGCGCCAGCAGCCAAGCAGGAACCGGGGTGGATACGCAGTATTTT. Its protein is CASSQAGTGVDTQYF.

This clone was seen just once. The CDR3 here is CASTLSGRYNEQFF. CDR3 DNA: TGTGCCAGCACCCTTAGCGGGAGATACAATGAGCAGTTCTTC. The V and J genes are TRBV27 and TRBJ2-1, with 9 bases fitting TRBD2. V lost 7 bases to trimming and J lost 4 bases; unmatched junction nucleotides: 5. The V gene's germline CDR1 is MNHEY and CDR2 SMNVEV (reference sequence). The CDR3 is made up of 14 amino acids.

CDR3 in DNA: TGCAGTGCTGGGAGCGGGGCGCAGTATTTT. Its protein is CSAGSGAQYF. The J gene is TRBJ2-3, the V gene TRBV20-1; TRBD2 matches at 7 bases. Looked up from germline, CDR1 is DFQATT and CDR2 is SNEGSKA (reference sequence). The CDR3 has 10 residues. The V segment lost 5 bases and the J segment 10 bases; nucleotides outside the gene matches: 3.

This clone was recorded only once. For the CDR3, the DNA is TGTGCCAGCAGCTTAGGGCCCGTAGGAGGAAGACCCTACGAGCAGTACTTC. Its protein is CASSLGPVGGRPYEQYF. V and J are TRBV7-9 and TRBJ2-7; possible D gene TRBD2, 5 bases. Germline V CDR1 and CDR2: SEHNR, FQNEAQ (reference sequence). With 1 base removed from V and 2 bases from J, the gap between germline ends came to 18 bases. The CDR3 loop spans 17 amino acids.

The rearrangement uses TRBV2 and TRBJ2-5, with D uncertain. CDR1 and CDR2 from the germline V gene are SNHLY and FYNNEI. The V end was cut by 3 bases, the J end by 7 bases, with 15 bases between. The CDR3 loop spans 14 amino acids. The CDR3: CASSEELDSGTQYF. CDR3 nucleotide sequence: TGTGCCAGCAGTGAGGAGCTCGACTCGGGGACCCAGTACTTC.

In DNA, the CDR3 is TGTGCCAGCACCGAGGCAACCAGAACCGGGGAGCTGTTTTTT. Amino acids: CASTEATRTGELFF. The rearrangement links TRBV13 to TRBJ2-2; no clear D. Germline assignment: CDR1 PRHDT and CDR2 FYEKMQ (reference sequence). There are 14 residues in the CDR3. With 7 bases removed from V and 5 bases from J, the gap between germline ends came to 14 bases.

The rearrangement links TRBV7-6 to TRBJ1-5; D remains unclear. The CDR3 loop spans 16 amino acids. Germline CDR1 reads SGHVS; CDR2 reads FNYEAQ. Deletions cut 0 bases from V and 2 bases from J, with 11 bases between. The CDR3 DNA reads as TGTGCCAGCAGCTTAGCGGCGGGGATGGGCAATCAGCCCCAGCATTTT. Amino acids: CASSLAAGMGNQPQHF. Together with reference TRBV7-6 and TRBJ1-5, the CDR3 gives the full variable domain: GAGVSQSPRYKVTKRGQDVALRCDPISGHVSLYWYRQALGQGPEFLTYFNYEAQQDKSGLPNDRFSAERPEGSISTLTIQRTEQRDSAMYRCASSLAAGMGNQPQHFGDGTRLSIL.

The genes are TRBV7-6 and TRBJ2-3; 12 bases match TRBD2. This CDR3 is 16 amino acids long. CDR1 and CDR2 from the germline V gene are SGHVS and FNYEAQ. Trimming removed 4 bases from V and 4 bases from J; junction bases left unmatched: 6. CDR3 protein: CASSSGLAGSSDTQYF. The CDR3 DNA reads as TGTGCCAGCAGCTCAGGACTAGCGGGAAGCTCAGATACGCAGTATTTT.

The chain is built from TRBV27 and TRBJ1-2, with TRBD1 as a possible D gene (5 bases). Trimming took 4 bases from V and 5 from J, leaving 14 bases between them. Germline loops: CDR1 MNHEY, CDR2 SMNVEV (reference sequence). The CDR3 covers 14 residues. The CDR3 bases are TGTGCCAGCAGTTCGACAGCCGGGAGATATGGCTACACCTTC. This encodes CASSSTAGRYGYTF.

The genes are TRBV20-1 and TRBJ2-7; D is unresolved. Trimming left V 5 bases short and J 4 bases short, with 6 bases between. Germline lookup yields CDR1 DFQATT and CDR2 SNEGSKA (reference sequence). The CDR3 consists of 10 residues. The CDR3 coding sequence is TGCAGTGCTTCGTCGTACGAGCAGTACTTC. Translation gives CSASSYEQYF.